A single sample gave rise to the 29 T cell receptor beta chains below, sequenced in a study of cytotoxic CD8 clonotypes in ibrutinib-treated CLL. The protocol was immunoSEQ multiplex PCR, while the TCRdb copy is restricted to in-frame clones and leaves out a portion. The table shows about 160,000 clones, with roughly 80% occurring only once. The sample consisted of PBMCs, taken after 24 months of ibrutinib treatment. The receptors originated from a human donor with chronic lymphocytic leukemia.

This chain links TRBV27 with TRBJ2-7, with 14 bases lining up with TRBD2. The CDR3 sequence is 16 residues long. Germline V lookup: CDR1 MNHEY, CDR2 SMNVEV (reference sequence). V trimming: 4 bases; J trimming: 7 bases; junction bases outside the gene matches: 9. CDR3 nucleotide sequence: TGTGCCAGCAGTTGGGTCAAGAGACTAGCGGGAGGGGAGCAGTACTTC. Translated, it gives CASSWVKRLAGGEQYF.

Here the CDR3 DNA reads TGTGCCAGCAGTTACTCATGGCAGGGCGATGGCTACACCTTC. As protein: CASSYSWQGDGYTF. The chain has TRBV6-5 and TRBJ1-2, with a tentative D call TRBD1 (5 bases). Germline V lookup: CDR1 MNHEY, CDR2 SVGAGI. V was cut by 0 bases and J by 6 bases, with 11 bases left in between. The CDR3 consists of 14 residues.

This sequence joins TRBV9 and TRBJ2-3, with TRBD1 matching 10 bases. V trimming: 2 bases; J trimming: 6 bases; junction bases outside the gene matches: 6. This CDR3 comprises 15 residues. Germline CDR1 is SGDLS and CDR2 is YYNGEE. In nucleotides, the CDR3 is TGTGCCAGCAGCGTTGAGACAGGGGGCGCGGATACGCAGTATTTT. Translation gives CASSVETGGADTQYF.

This chain connects TRBV29-1 to TRBJ1-1; no definite D call. V gave up 4 bases and J gave up 0 bases, with 6 bases separating them. Germline V gene lookup returns CDR1 SQVTM and CDR2 ANQGSEA. CDR3 length: 12 amino acids. Here the CDR3 DNA reads TGCAGCGTTGGTCGACTGAACACTGAAGCTTTCTTT. Protein: CSVGRLNTEAFF.

The CDR3 here is CASSTRQGASEAFF. DNA of the CDR3: TGTGCCAGCAGTACCCGACAGGGGGCGTCTGAAGCTTTCTTT. The gene calls are TRBV2 and TRBJ1-1; 10 positions match TRBD1. CDR3 size: 14 residues. The V and J ends lost 5 bases and 6 bases, in that order; junction bases with no gene match: 6. CDR1 and CDR2 (germline): SNHLY, FYNNEI.

The rearrangement joins TRBV19 to TRBJ1-1; 8 bases agree with TRBD1. There are 15 residues in the CDR3. Germline CDR1 LNHDA, CDR2 SQIVND (reference sequence). V gave up 3 bases and J gave up 1 base; unmatched junction bases: 4. The CDR3 nucleotides are TGTGCCAGTAGTATGATTGGGACAGGGAACACTGAAGCTTTCTTT. Amino acid sequence: CASSMIGTGNTEAFF.

The rearrangement uses TRBV7-6 and TRBJ2-5; D might be TRBD2 (6 bases). V shed 5 bases and J shed 1 base, with 14 bases lying between them. This CDR3 comprises 15 residues. The germline V gene has CDR1 SGHVS and CDR2 FNYEAQ. CDR3 amino acids: CASSPGTGLQETQYF. CDR3 DNA sequence: TGTGCCAGCAGCCCCGGGACTGGACTCCAAGAGACCCAGTACTTC.

This clone was observed many times. The chain links TRBV25-1 to TRBJ1-1; D not certain. This CDR3 has 13 amino acids. Looked up from germline, CDR1 is MGHDK and CDR2 is SYGVNS. V lost 4 bases to trimming and J lost 3 bases, with 9 bases between them. The CDR3 here is CASSVEGHTEAFF. The CDR3 DNA is TGTGCCAGCAGTGTGGAAGGCCACACTGAAGCTTTCTTT.

V is TRBV11-2 and J is TRBJ1-1, with a weak D call TRBD1 (6 bases). From germline, CDR1 is SGHAT and CDR2 FQNNGV. Trimming shortened V by 8 bases and J by 9 bases, and 13 bases separated the two germline ends. This CDR3 contains 11 residues. In DNA, the CDR3 is TGTGCCAGCGGCCTCGGGGGGCAAGCTTTCTTT. Protein product: CASGLGGQAFF.

CDR3 sequence reads: CASSLTGGPGEQYF. For the CDR3, the DNA is TGTGCCAGCAGTTTAACGGGTGGGCCGGGGGAGCAGTACTTC. This chain joins TRBV28 and TRBJ2-7, with D possibly TRBD2 on 5 matching bases. The V and J ends lost 2 bases and 7 bases respectively, with 15 bases between them. The germline CDR1 and CDR2 sequences are MDHEN and SYDVKM. The CDR3 covers 14 residues.

This clone came up once. The chain joins TRBV9 to TRBJ1-2; TRBD1 aligns across 7 bases. In germline, CDR1 is SGDLS, CDR2 YYNGEE. This CDR3 spans 13 amino acids. V was pared by 7 bases and J by 5 bases, with 8 bases of the junction left unmatched. In DNA form, the CDR3 reads TGTGCCAGCGCAACCACAGGGGTTTATGGCTACACCTTC. Residues: CASATTGVYGYTF.

CDR3 in DNA: TGTGCCAGCTTGGGGATCTACAATGAGCAGTTCTTC. It specifies CASLGIYNEQFF. The chain recombines TRBV2 with TRBJ2-1; D ambiguous. Germline CDR1 reads SNHLY; CDR2 reads FYNNEI. V was clipped by 8 bases and J by 3 bases, with 8 bases between them. The CDR3 contains 12 residues.

V is TRBV28 and J is TRBJ1-1; D gene ambiguous. The CDR3 spans 15 residues. V lost 7 bases to trimming and J lost 7 bases, with 22 bases between them. Looked up from germline, CDR1 is MDHEN and CDR2 is SYDVKM. DNA of the CDR3: TGTGCCAGCACCCTTTCTGGCGGCGGGGAAGTTGAAGCTTTCTTT. Amino acids: CASTLSGGGEVEAFF.

This chain joins TRBV7-9 and TRBJ2-3; unclear D gene. V was clipped by 6 bases and J by 7 bases, with 11 bases between them. This CDR3 is built from 12 residues. Looked up from germline, CDR1 is SEHNR and CDR2 is FQNEAQ (reference sequence). The CDR3, as DNA: TGTGCCAGCAGGCCACTGGGCTATACGCAGTATTTT. Translated, it gives CASRPLGYTQYF.

In its sample, this clone was seen a few times. The chain uses TRBV28 and TRBJ1-2; D is perhaps TRBD1 (5 bases). This CDR3 region has 10 residues. The germline V gene has CDR1 MDHEN and CDR2 SYDVKM. V shed 10 bases and J shed 9 bases, with 12 bases lying between them. CDR3 amino acids: CATRTGRYTF. CDR3 sequence (DNA): TGTGCCACTAGGACGGGGCGCTACACCTTC.

This chain uses TRBV7-2 with TRBJ2-1; D remains ambiguous. Germline-derived CDR1 and CDR2 are SGHTA and FQGNSA. V was pared by 5 bases and J by 0 bases, with 14 bases between. The CDR3 is made up of 16 amino acids. The CDR3 nucleotides are TGTGCCAGCAGCCCACGGACCGGTAGCTCCTACAATGAGCAGTTCTTC. Amino acid sequence: CASSPRTGSSYNEQFF.

This chain joins TRBV5-3 and TRBJ2-4, with D unresolved. TRBV5-3 has ORF status, its function being uncertain. Between the trimmed V and J ends, which lost 4 bases and 0 bases, there was a span of 14 bases. The CDR3 is 16 amino acids. For the CDR3, the DNA is TGTGCCAGAAGCGCGACTGGACGGTTAGCCAAAAACATTCAGTACTTC. Its translation: CARSATGRLAKNIQYF.

The chain uses TRBV5-6 and TRBJ2-7; D may be TRBD2 (6 bases). The CDR3 totals 16 residues. Trimming removed 3 bases at V and 1 base at J, with 17 bases between. From germline, CDR1 is SGHDT and CDR2 YYEEEE. The CDR3 DNA reads as TGTGCCAGCAGCTGGTGGGACTTCCAGGAGTCCTACGAGCAGTACTTC. Encoded protein: CASSWWDFQESYEQYF.

This clone was detected once. The rearrangement uses TRBV19 and TRBJ1-5; 8 bases map to TRBD1. V lost 3 bases and J lost 1; bases outside the gene matches: 5. Per germline, CDR1 LNHDA and CDR2 SQIVND (reference sequence). The CDR3 sequence is 16 residues long. Written as DNA, the CDR3 is TGTGCCAGTAGTATGAACGGACAGGGAAGCAATCAGCCCCAGCATTTT. Its protein product is CASSMNGQGSNQPQHF.

In DNA, the CDR3 is TGTGCCAGCAGCCAAGCTCTCTATGGCTACACCTTC. The encoded protein is CASSQALYGYTF. The chain combines TRBV14 with TRBJ1-2; no clear D. The CDR3 is 12 amino acids. The germline CDR1 and CDR2 sequences are SGHDN and FVKESK. V lost 1 base and J lost 4, with 4 bases in between.

The chain recombines TRBV19 with TRBJ1-5; TRBD1 might be the D (5 bases). Germline V gene lookup returns CDR1 LNHDA and CDR2 SQIVND (reference sequence). This CDR3 has 14 residues. V was clipped by 4 bases and J by 8 bases, with 15 bases between them. The CDR3 is CASSKSGTSEPQHF. In DNA, the CDR3 is TGTGCCAGTAGTAAATCCGGGACTTCAGAGCCCCAGCATTTT.

The chain couples TRBV30 to TRBJ1-5; no definite D call. Trimming took off 0 bases at V and 2 bases at J, with 5 bases between the two ends. The CDR3 runs to 13 residues. The germline gives CDR1 GTSNPN, CDR2 SVGIG (reference sequence). CDR3 sequence (DNA): TGTGCCTGGAGTGTAAACGGCAATCAGCCCCAGCATTTT. Protein sequence: CAWSVNGNQPQHF. Complete variable domain (other parts from reference TRBV30 and TRBJ1-5): SQTIHQWPATLVQPVGSPLSLECTVEGTSNPNLYWYRQAAGRGLQLLFYSVGIGQISSEVPQNLSASRPQDRQFILSSKKLLLSDSGFYLCAWSVNGNQPQHFGDGTRLSIL.

The V call is TRBV5-1, the J call TRBJ1-5, with 7 bases identical to TRBD1. J lost 0 bases, V lost 0 bases, and 3 bases had no gene match. CDR3 length: 16 amino acids. CDR1 SGHRS and CDR2 YFSETQ come from the germline V gene. The CDR3 loop is CASSLGDRDSNQPQHF. In DNA form, the CDR3 reads TGCGCCAGCAGCTTGGGGGACAGAGATAGCAATCAGCCCCAGCATTTT.

The rearrangement uses TRBV2 and TRBJ2-5, with D possibly TRBD2 on 6 matching bases. Germline CDR1 reads SNHLY; CDR2 reads FYNNEI. Trimming stripped 1 base from V and 7 bases from J, with 16 bases between. The CDR3 length is 15 residues. This CDR3 reads CASSEVLTSSGTQYF. The CDR3 DNA reads TGTGCCAGCAGTGAAGTCCTAACTAGCAGCGGGACCCAGTACTTC.

This chain uses TRBV4-1 with TRBJ1-4, with 8 bases aligning to TRBD1. In germline, CDR1 is MGHRA, CDR2 YSYEKL. The CDR3 runs 14 residues. Trimming cost V 2 bases and J 8 bases; bases outside gene matches: 4. The CDR3 coding sequence is TGCGCCAGCAGCCAACAGGGGGCTGGGGAAAAACTGTTTTTT. Protein product: CASSQQGAGEKLFF.

The chain is built from TRBV25-1 and TRBJ1-1, with a weak D call TRBD1 (6 bases). Per germline, CDR1 MGHDK and CDR2 SYGVNS. The CDR3 covers 15 residues. The ends were cut back, 9 bases at V and 0 bases at J, with 17 bases in the middle. For the CDR3, the DNA is TGTGCCAGTTCTCTCGGACAGTTCTTGAACACTGAAGCTTTCTTT. Its protein is CASSLGQFLNTEAFF.

The J gene is TRBJ2-1, the V gene TRBV10-3, with 7 bases that match TRBD2. The germline V gene has CDR1 ENHRY and CDR2 SYGVKD. The CDR3 totals 14 residues. V was clipped by 4 bases and J by 6 bases; unmatched bases: 6. The CDR3 loop reads CAISGTSETNEQFF. Written as DNA, the CDR3 is TGTGCCATCAGTGGCACTAGCGAAACCAATGAGCAGTTCTTC.

The V gene is TRBV6-1, the J gene TRBJ1-5; 7 nucleotides align to TRBD1. The J segment lost 3 bases and the V segment lost 6 bases, leaving 8 bases of the junction unmatched. This CDR3 has 15 residues. Looked up from germline, CDR1 is MNHNS and CDR2 is SASEGT. The CDR3 bases are TGTGCCAGCAGACTCGGGCAGGGGGACAATCAGCCCCAGCATTTT. Amino acids: CASRLGQGDNQPQHF.

The rearrangement uses TRBV5-1 and TRBJ1-4; TRBD1 might be the D (5 bases). V lost 4 bases, J lost 7 bases, and 11 bases lay in between. CDR3 length: 13 amino acids. Germline loops: CDR1 SGHRS, CDR2 YFSETQ. The CDR3 coding sequence is TGCGCCAGCAGCGAAGGGACCTTTGAAAAACTGTTTTTT. This translates into CASSEGTFEKLFF.